This record looks at one T cell receptor beta chain sequence and its context. The antigen remains undetermined. This sample was taken from a study of human T cells and chemical hapten exposure. Overall study findings and caveats: The donors suffered from alopecia, so their immune response may not match that of healthy people.

The CDR3 extends over 13 amino acids. Sample time point: pre-sensitization, week 0. Regarding treatment: therapeutic diphenylcyclopropenone sensitization with weekly scalp DPC. Prior to each patch test being applied, blood was drawn. The authors' processing: Counts of TCRs in each sample centred on a median of approximately 100,000 and extended from approximately 20,000 to 700,000. Each CDR3 protein is one row after TCRdb ran MiXCR on the RACE reads. The authors' filters were not applied to this entry. The profile shows approximately 370,000 distinct CDR3 sequences, 5.5% of them singletons. The TCR sequence derives from a woman between 18 and 30 years old with alopecia areata. Some clones in this sample may be carry-over from other donors' samples. This chain links TRBV21-1 with TRBJ2-1; TRBD1, the table's D call, was not compared with the DNA. TRBV21-1 is labeled a pseudogene. This specimen consisted of whole blood, obtained in connection with sensitization to the hapten diphenylcyclopropenone (DPC). CDR3 sequence reads: CATRDRPYNEQFF. In DNA form, the CDR3 reads TGTGCCACCCGGGACAGGCCCTACAATGAGCAGTTCTTC.